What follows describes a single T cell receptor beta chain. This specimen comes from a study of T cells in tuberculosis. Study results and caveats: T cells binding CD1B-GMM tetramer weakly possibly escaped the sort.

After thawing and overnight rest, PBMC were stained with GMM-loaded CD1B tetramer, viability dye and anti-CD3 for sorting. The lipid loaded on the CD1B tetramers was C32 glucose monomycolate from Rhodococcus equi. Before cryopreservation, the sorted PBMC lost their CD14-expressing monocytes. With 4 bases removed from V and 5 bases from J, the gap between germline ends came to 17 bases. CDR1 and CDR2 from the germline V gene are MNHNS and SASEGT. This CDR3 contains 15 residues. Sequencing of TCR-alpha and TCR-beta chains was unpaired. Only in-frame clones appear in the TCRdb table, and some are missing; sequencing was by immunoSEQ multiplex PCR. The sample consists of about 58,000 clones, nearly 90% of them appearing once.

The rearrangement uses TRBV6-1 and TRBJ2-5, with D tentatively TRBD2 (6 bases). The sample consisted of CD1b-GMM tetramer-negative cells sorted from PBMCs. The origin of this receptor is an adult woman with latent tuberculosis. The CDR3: CASSGSGALTETQYF. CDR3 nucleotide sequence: TGTGCCAGCAGTGGGTCGGGAGCCTTAACGGAGACCCAGTACTTC.